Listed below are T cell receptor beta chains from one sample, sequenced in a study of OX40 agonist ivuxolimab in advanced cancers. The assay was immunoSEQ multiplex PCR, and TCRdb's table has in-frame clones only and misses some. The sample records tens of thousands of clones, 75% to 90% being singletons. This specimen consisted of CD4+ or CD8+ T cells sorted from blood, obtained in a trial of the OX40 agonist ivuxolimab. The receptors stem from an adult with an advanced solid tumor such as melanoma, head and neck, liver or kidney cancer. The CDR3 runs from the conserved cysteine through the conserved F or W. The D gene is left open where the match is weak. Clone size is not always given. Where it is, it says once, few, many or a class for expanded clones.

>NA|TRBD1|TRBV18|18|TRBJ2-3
TGTGCCAGCTCACCTTCCTTTAAATCACAGGGGCGCACAGATACGCAGTATTTT
CASSPSFKSQGRTDTQYF
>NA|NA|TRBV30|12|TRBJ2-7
TGTGCCTGGGGGTACTACTCCTACGAGCAGTACTTC
CAWGYYSYEQYF
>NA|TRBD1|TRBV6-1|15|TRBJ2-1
TGTGCCAGCACTGGTGCGGGACAGGACTACAATGAGCAGTTCTTC
CASTGAGQDYNEQFF
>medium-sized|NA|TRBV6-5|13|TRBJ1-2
TGTGCCAGCAGTGACACACAGAGCTATGGCTACACCTTC
CASSDTQSYGYTF
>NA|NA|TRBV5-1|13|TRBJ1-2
TGCGCCAGCAGGCCCACAGGGAACTATGGCTACACCTTC
CASRPTGNYGYTF
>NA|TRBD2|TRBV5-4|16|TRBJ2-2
TGTGCCAGCAGCGCGGGACTAGCGGGAGATACCGGGGAGCTGTTTTTT
CASSAGLAGDTGELFF
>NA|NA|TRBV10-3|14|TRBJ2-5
TGTGCCATCAGTGAGGGGGGCAGGGAAGAGACCCAGTACTTC
CAISEGGREETQYF
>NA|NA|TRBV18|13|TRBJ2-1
TGTGCCAGCTCACCACCGAGTGCGGGTGAGCAGTTCTTC
CASSPPSAGEQFF
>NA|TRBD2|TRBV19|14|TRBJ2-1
TGTGCCAGTAGTATAACTAGCGGGTACAATGAGCAGTTCTTC
CASSITSGYNEQFF
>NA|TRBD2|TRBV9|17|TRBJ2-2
TGTGCCAGCAGCGTAGGAGGTAGCGGGGGGGCAACCGGGGAGCTGTTTTTT
CASSVGGSGGATGELFF
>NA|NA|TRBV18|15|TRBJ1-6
TGTGCCAGCTCACCCCCTCGGGGTCAGAATTCACCCCTCCACTTT
CASSPPRGQNSPLHF
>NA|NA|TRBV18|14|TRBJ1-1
TGTGCCAGCTCACCACAGGGAAGGGACACTGAAGCTTTCTTT
CASSPQGRDTEAFF
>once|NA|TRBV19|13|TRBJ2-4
TGTGCCAGCGGGCCGCAGGGCTTGGACATTCAGTACTTC
CASGPQGLDIQYF
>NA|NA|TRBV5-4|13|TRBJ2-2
TGTGCCAGCAGCTGGGGGAACACCGGGGAGCTGTTTTTT
CASSWGNTGELFF
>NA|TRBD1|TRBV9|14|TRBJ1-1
TGTGCCAGCAGCCAGGACAGGGAGAACACTGAAGCTTTCTTT
CASSQDRENTEAFF
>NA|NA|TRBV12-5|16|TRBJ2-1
TGTGCTAGTGGTTTTAAGCGGGTCTTGTCCTACAATGAGCAGTTCTTC
CASGFKRVLSYNEQFF
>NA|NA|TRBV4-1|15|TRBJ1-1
TGCGCCAGCAGCAGTATATGGGGAGGGGACACTGAAGCTTTCTTT
CASSSIWGGDTEAFF
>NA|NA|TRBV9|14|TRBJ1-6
TGTGCCAGCAGCTCCCGGACTTTGGATTCACCCCTCCACTTT
CASSSRTLDSPLHF
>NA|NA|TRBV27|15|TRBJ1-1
TGTGCCAGCAGTTTATCGGGGACGGGAAACACTGAAGCTTTCTTT
CASSLSGTGNTEAFF
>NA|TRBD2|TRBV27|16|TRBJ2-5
TGTGCCAGCAGTCCCGGACTAGCGGGAGCATCGGAGACCCAGTACTTC
CASSPGLAGASETQYF